One and the same sample provided the 22 T cell receptor beta chains below, sequenced in a study of OX40 agonist ivuxolimab in advanced cancers. Some clones are missing from TCRdb's copy, which holds only in-frame ones; the method was immunoSEQ multiplex PCR. The repertoire holds 74,000 or so clones, with 70% to 90% as singletons. The sequencing here drew on CD4+ or CD8+ T cells sorted from blood, taken in a trial of the OX40 agonist ivuxolimab. The receptors were gathered from an adult with an advanced solid tumor such as melanoma, head and neck, liver or kidney cancer.

In its sample, this clone was seen once. The chain has TRBV9 and TRBJ2-2; a possible D gene is TRBD2 (6 bases). The CDR3 loop spans 17 amino acids. Germline CDR1 reads SGDLS; CDR2 reads YYNGEE. Trimming took off 3 bases at V and 7 bases at J, with 22 bases between the two ends. The CDR3 DNA sequence: TGTGCCAGCAGCGGGGGGACCGGGACTCCCAGGGTCGGGGAGCTGTTTTTT. Protein: CASSGGTGTPRVGELFF.

J is TRBJ2-1 and V is TRBV5-4; no reliable D call. Germline lookup yields CDR1 SGHNT and CDR2 YYREEE (reference sequence). The CDR3 sequence is 12 residues long. V was pared by 2 bases and J by 6 bases, with 6 bases between. In DNA form, the CDR3 reads TGTGCCAGCAGCTTAACAGCCAATGAGCAGTTCTTC. It is translated as CASSLTANEQFF.

The CDR3 bases are TGTGCCAGCAGCCCCCAGGGAGGGTTCAGTGAAAAACTGTTTTTT. Its protein is CASSPQGGFSEKLFF. The chain couples TRBV7-9 to TRBJ1-4, with D tentatively TRBD1 (5 bases). CDR1 and CDR2 from the germline V gene are SEHNR and FQNEAQ (reference sequence). The CDR3 is 15 residues long. Trimming shortened V by 5 bases and J by 7 bases, and 17 bases separated the two germline ends.

The chain recombines TRBV27 with TRBJ2-5; 10 bases align to TRBD1. TRBJ2-7 matches the DNA end more closely, so the J call is doubtful. Per the germline V gene, CDR1 is MNHEY and CDR2 is SMNVEV (reference sequence). This CDR3 has 15 amino acids. CDR3 residues: CASSSLGQGMYEQYF. As DNA, the CDR3 is TGTGCCAGCAGTTCCTTGGGACAGGGGATGTACGAGCAGTACTTC.

The CDR3 DNA sequence: TGCGCCAGCAGCCCCAAAGACAGGGAGTTAGGGACCCAGTACTTC. Translated: CASSPKDRELGTQYF. V usage is TRBV4-1 and J usage is TRBJ2-5, with TRBD1 matching 7 bases. V shed 4 bases and J 7 bases; nucleotides not matched to a gene: 12. This CDR3 is built from 15 residues. Germline V gene data show CDR1 as MGHRA and CDR2 as YSYEKL.

The rearrangement uses TRBV6-1 and TRBJ1-1; D call uncertain. Germline assignment: CDR1 MNHNS and CDR2 SASEGT. V shed 0 bases and J shed 6 bases, with 8 bases lying between them. The CDR3 is 13 residues long. CDR3 region: CASSEAGRAEAFF. The DNA for the CDR3 is TGTGCCAGCAGTGAAGCGGGCCGGGCTGAAGCTTTCTTT.

V usage is TRBV7-3 and J usage is TRBJ2-2, with D perhaps TRBD2 (5 bases). The CDR3 spans 14 residues. The ends were cut back, 5 bases at V and 6 bases at J, with 13 bases in the middle. Germline V lookup: CDR1 SGHTA, CDR2 FQGTGA. The DNA for the CDR3 is TGTGCCAGCAGCCCCTCTAGCCGCCCCGGGGAGCTGTTTTTT. Translation: CASSPSSRPGELFF. The complete variable domain, with remaining parts taken from reference TRBV7-3 and TRBJ2-2, reads GAGVSQTPSNKVTEKGKYVELRCDPISGHTALYWYRQSLGQGPEFLIYFQGTGAADDSGLPNDRFFAVRPEGSVSTLKIQRTERGDSAVYLCASSPSSRPGELFFGEGSRLTVL.

CDR3 DNA sequence: TGTGCCAGCAGTGAAGAGGGGATCAGGGAAATCACTAATGAAAAACTGTTTTTT. This codes for CASSEEGIREITNEKLFF. The V gene is TRBV6-1, the J gene TRBJ1-4, with a possible D match to TRBD1 (5 bases). Germline CDR1 is MNHNS and CDR2 is SASEGT. The CDR3 has 18 amino acids. V was cut by 1 base and J by 2 bases, with 17 bases left in between.

The chain has TRBV18 and TRBJ2-5; TRBD2 is a possible D gene (6 bases). The CDR3 totals 16 residues. V was clipped by 4 bases and J by 5 bases, with 20 bases between them. The V gene's germline CDR1 is KGHSH and CDR2 LQKENI. This CDR3 is CASSRGEFGIPETQYF. DNA for the CDR3: TGTGCCAGCTCACGGGGGGAATTCGGTATTCCGGAGACCCAGTACTTC.

The gene calls are TRBV5-1 and TRBJ1-5; D not certain. The CDR3 loop spans 14 amino acids. Germline lookup yields CDR1 SGHRS and CDR2 YFSETQ. Trimming stripped 0 bases from V and 7 bases from J, with 11 bases between. CDR3 bases: TGCGCCAGCAGCTTGGAGGGCCCAAGCCAGCCCCAGCATTTT. Amino acids: CASSLEGPSQPQHF. Full variable domain (rest looked up from reference TRBV5-1 and TRBJ1-5): KAGVTQTPRYLIKTRGQQVTLSCSPISGHRSVSWYQQTPGQGLQFLFEYFSETQRNKGNFPGRFSGRQFSNSRSEMNVSTLELGDSALYLCASSLEGPSQPQHFGDGTRLSIL.

The DNA of the CDR3 is TGTGCCAGCAGCTTCCCCCCGAGCGGGGGGGGGCACACGCAGTATTTT. It is translated as CASSFPPSGGGHTQYF. This sequence joins TRBV11-2 and TRBJ2-3; 10 bases line up with TRBD2. The ends lost 3 bases at V and 9 bases at J; junction bases unmatched: 12. The CDR3 runs to 16 residues. The germline V gene encodes CDR1 SGHAT and CDR2 FQNNGV.

The V and J genes are TRBV18 and TRBJ2-7; TRBD1 matches at 10 bases. The CDR3 runs 15 residues. Looked up from germline, CDR1 is KGHSH and CDR2 is LQKENI. Trimming cost V 6 bases and J 2 bases; bases outside gene matches: 7. The CDR3 DNA sequence: TGTGCCAGCTCTCATGGGGACAGGGGTCCCTACGAGCAGTACTTC. It codes for CASSHGDRGPYEQYF.

The CDR3 reads CASSAQGGNQPQHF. The DNA of the CDR3 is TGTGCCAGCTCCGCACAGGGGGGTAATCAGCCCCAGCATTTT. The rearrangement uses TRBV18 and TRBJ1-5, with TRBD1 matching 8 bases. Germline values: CDR1 KGHSH, CDR2 LQKENI. Trimming at V came to 6 bases and at J to 4 bases, leaving 5 bases not matched to a gene. The CDR3 contains 14 residues. The whole variable domain, filled in from reference TRBV18 and TRBJ1-5, reads NAGVMQNPRHLVRRRGQEARLRCSPMKGHSHVYWYRQLPEEGLKFMVYLQKENIIDESGMPKERFSAEFPKEGPSILRIQQVVRGDSAAYFCASSAQGGNQPQHFGDGTRLSIL.

The chain combines TRBV10-1 with TRBJ1-1; TRBD1 might be the D (5 bases). The CDR3 is 15 amino acids. The germline V and J ends were trimmed by 2 bases and 3 bases, with 13 bases remaining between them. The V gene's germline CDR1 is WNHNN and CDR2 SYGVQD (reference sequence). The CDR3 here is CASSEGTFGYTEAFF. The CDR3 DNA is TGCGCCAGCAGTGAGGGGACGTTCGGGTACACTGAAGCTTTCTTT.

The chain is built from TRBV7-9 and TRBJ1-2; 7 nucleotides line up with TRBD1. Germline V gene lookup returns CDR1 SEHNR and CDR2 FQNEAQ (reference sequence). The CDR3 sequence is 14 residues long. J was trimmed by 13 bases and V by 2 bases; bases with no gene match: 13. Here the CDR3 DNA reads TGTGCCAGCAGCTTAAGGGGGGACAGCGATCCTTGCACCTTC. This gives the protein CASSLRGDSDPCTF.

This rearrangement joins TRBV4-2 to TRBJ2-3, with 9 bases matching TRBD2. The trim removed 1 base at V and 1 base at J, leaving 0 bases unmatched. The CDR3 is 15 residues long. The germline gives CDR1 LGHNA, CDR2 YNFKEQ. CDR3 coding DNA: TGTGCCAGCAGCCAAGGACTAGCGGGCACAGATACGCAGTATTTT. Protein: CASSQGLAGTDTQYF.

This clone was counted between two and nine times. This chain uses TRBV7-3 with TRBJ2-1, with D uncertain. Per germline, CDR1 SGHTA and CDR2 FQGTGA. V was cut by 3 bases and J by 5 bases, with 20 bases left in between. There are 17 residues in the CDR3. The CDR3 here is CASSFGNPAGSNNEQFF. The CDR3 DNA follows: TGTGCCAGCAGCTTTGGGAACCCTGCTGGGTCGAACAATGAGCAGTTCTTC.

The chain joins TRBV7-8 to TRBJ2-7, with 8 bases matching TRBD1. Germline lookup yields CDR1 SGHVS and CDR2 FQNEAQ. CDR3 length equals 14 residues. The junction had 5 bases not matched to a gene; V was cut back by 7 bases and J by 0 bases. The CDR3 region is CASTPGGNSYEQYF. CDR3 sequence (DNA): TGTGCCAGCACGCCAGGGGGCAACTCCTACGAGCAGTACTTC.

The V call is TRBV5-5, the J call TRBJ1-5; 9 bases match TRBD1. J gave up 3 bases and V 2 bases, and 6 bases lay outside the gene matches. CDR3 size: 16 residues. Germline CDR1 is SGHKS and CDR2 is YYEKEE (reference sequence). As DNA, the CDR3 is TGTGCCAGCAGCTTTGGACAGGGGTCGAACAATCAGCCCCAGCATTTT. The encoded protein is CASSFGQGSNNQPQHF.

The rearrangement uses TRBV7-9 and TRBJ1-4; TRBD1 aligns across 10 bases. The trim removed 5 bases at V and 8 bases at J, leaving 5 bases unmatched. This CDR3 contains 14 residues. From germline, CDR1 is SEHNR and CDR2 FQNEAQ (reference sequence). The CDR3 DNA reads TGTGCCAGCAGCCCCGGACAGGGGGGGGAAAAACTGTTTTTT. Translated: CASSPGQGGEKLFF.

This chain links TRBV4-2 with TRBJ2-2, with D unresolved. The CDR3 spans 15 residues. Trimming removed 0 bases from V and 5 bases from J, with 10 bases in between. CDR1 is LGHNA and CDR2 is YNFKEQ in the germline V gene. The CDR3 is CASSQDSQWTGELFF. CDR3 bases: TGTGCCAGCAGCCAAGATTCCCAATGGACCGGGGAGCTGTTTTTT.

The chain links TRBV5-4 to TRBJ2-6, with D unclear. The V end lost 0 bases, the J end lost 4 bases, and 8 bases lay between the germline ends. This CDR3 has 15 residues. The germline CDR1 and CDR2 sequences are SGHNT and YYREEE (reference sequence). CDR3 loop: CASSLGSAGANVLTF. The CDR3 DNA is TGTGCCAGCAGCTTGGGATCCGCCGGGGCCAACGTCCTGACTTTC.